The T cell receptor beta chain described here comes from a study of T cells in Graves' hyperthyroidism and ophthalmopathy. This clonotype was counted only a few times. Amplified regions were TCR beta CDR3 sequences from RNA transcripts. Carried out on the TCR CDR3, a first-round RT-PCR used the HTBI primer set. TCRdb used MiXCR to reprocess the multiplex PCR reads, holding one entry per CDR3 protein. The top ten hold around 20% of the sample, which has around 620,000 distinct CDR3 sequences, 40% to 55% seen once. The CDR3 is made up of 15 amino acids. V lost 5 bases and J lost 0, with 14 bases in between. Germline V gene lookup returns CDR1 SGHTA and CDR2 FQGNSA.

This TCR was sampled from an adult woman with Graves' disease, either hyperthyroidism or ophthalmopathy (not recorded which). The gene calls are TRBV7-2 and TRBJ2-7, with D perhaps matching TRBD1 (5 bases). The sequenced sample consisted of peripheral blood or thyroid tissue (not recorded which). The CDR3 sequence: CASSPQGLSSYEQYF. The CDR3 nucleotides read TGTGCCAGCAGCCCTCAGGGCCTATCCTCCTACGAGCAGTACTTC. Together with reference TRBV7-2 and TRBJ2-7, the CDR3 gives the full variable domain: GAGVSQSPSNKVTEKGKDVELRCDPISGHTALYWYRQSLGQGLEFLIYFQGNSAPDKSGLPSDRFSAERTGGSVSTLTIQRTQQEDSAVYLCASSPQGLSSYEQYFGPGTRLTVT.